This TCR beta chain was profiled in a study of blood T cell repertoires in COVID-19. Study background: Sites across the United States, Italy and Spain contributed samples from acute and convalescent COVID-19.

Sequencing used immunoSEQ multiplex PCR; TCRdb keeps in-frame clones, though not all of them. The sample holds a few hundred thousand clones, about 90% seen once. The CDR3 has 16 residues. Germline CDR1 and CDR2: SGDLS and YYNGEE. V shed 6 bases and J 7 bases; nucleotides not matched to a gene: 14. J is TRBJ2-1 and V is TRBV9; TRBD2 agrees at 9 bases. The receptor's source is a man aged 35-49 years with active or convalescent COVID-19. Sequenced sample: peripheral blood. CDR3: CASTPESLTSGNEQFF. In DNA form, the CDR3 reads TGTGCCAGCACCCCAGAGTCGTTGACTAGCGGAAATGAGCAGTTCTTC.